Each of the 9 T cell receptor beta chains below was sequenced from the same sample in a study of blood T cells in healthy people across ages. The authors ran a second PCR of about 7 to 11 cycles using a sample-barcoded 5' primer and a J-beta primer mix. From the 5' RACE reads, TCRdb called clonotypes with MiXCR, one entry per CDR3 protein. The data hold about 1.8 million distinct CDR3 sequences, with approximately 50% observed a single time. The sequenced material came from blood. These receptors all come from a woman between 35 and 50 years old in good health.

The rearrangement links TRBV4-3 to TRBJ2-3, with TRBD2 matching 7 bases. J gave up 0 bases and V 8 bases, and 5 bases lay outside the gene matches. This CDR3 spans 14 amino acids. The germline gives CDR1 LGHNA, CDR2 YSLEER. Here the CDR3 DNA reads TGCGCCAGCGGCATAGCGGGTAGCACAGATACGCAGTATTTT. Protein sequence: CASGIAGSTDTQYF.

In DNA, the CDR3 is TGTGCCAGCAGCAGTCTTGGGGGATTTGGGGAGACCCAGTACTTC. Translating gives CASSSLGGFGETQYF. The genes are TRBV11-2 and TRBJ2-5; either TRBD1 or TRBD2 may supply D (5 bases each). V lost 5 bases and J lost 5, with 18 bases in between. Germline CDR1 SGHAT, CDR2 FQNNGV. The length of the CDR3 is 15 residues.

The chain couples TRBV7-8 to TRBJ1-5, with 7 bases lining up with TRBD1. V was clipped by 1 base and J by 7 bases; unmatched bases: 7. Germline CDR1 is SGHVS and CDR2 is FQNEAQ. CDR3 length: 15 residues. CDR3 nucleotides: TGTGCCAGCAGCTTAGAGACAGGGCAGAGGCAGCCCCAGCATTTT. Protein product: CASSLETGQRQPQHF.

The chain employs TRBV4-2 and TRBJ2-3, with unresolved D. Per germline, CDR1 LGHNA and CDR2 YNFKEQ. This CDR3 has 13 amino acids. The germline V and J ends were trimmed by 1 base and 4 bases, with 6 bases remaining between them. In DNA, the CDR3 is TGTGCCAGCAGCCAAGGGGCAGCAGATACGCAGTATTTT. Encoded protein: CASSQGAADTQYF.

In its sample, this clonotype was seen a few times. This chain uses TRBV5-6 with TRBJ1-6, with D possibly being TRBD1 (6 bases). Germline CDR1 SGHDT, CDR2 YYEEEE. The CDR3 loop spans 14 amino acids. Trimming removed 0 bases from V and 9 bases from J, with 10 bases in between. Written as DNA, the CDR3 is TGTGCCAGCAGCTTGGCAGGGGCGGGTTCACCCCTCCACTTT. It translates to CASSLAGAGSPLHF.

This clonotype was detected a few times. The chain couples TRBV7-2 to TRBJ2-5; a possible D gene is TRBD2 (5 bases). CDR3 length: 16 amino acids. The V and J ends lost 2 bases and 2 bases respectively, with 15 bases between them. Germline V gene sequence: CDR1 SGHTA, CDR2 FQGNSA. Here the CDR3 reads CASSLPRGLRQETQYF. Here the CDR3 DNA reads TGTGCCAGCAGCTTACCCCGGGGTCTGCGTCAAGAGACCCAGTACTTC.

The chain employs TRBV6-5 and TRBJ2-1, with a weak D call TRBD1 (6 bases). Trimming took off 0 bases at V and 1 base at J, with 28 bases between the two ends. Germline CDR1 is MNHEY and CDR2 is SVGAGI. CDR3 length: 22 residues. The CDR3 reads CASSYSTRSLGGWGQSYNEQFF. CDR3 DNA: TGTGCCAGCAGTTACTCGACCCGCAGCCTTGGGGGTTGGGGACAATCCTACAATGAGCAGTTCTTC.

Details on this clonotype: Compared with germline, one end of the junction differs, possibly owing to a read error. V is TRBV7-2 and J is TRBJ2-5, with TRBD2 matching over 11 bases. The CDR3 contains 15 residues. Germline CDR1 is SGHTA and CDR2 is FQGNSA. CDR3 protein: CATIAGGWYQETQYF. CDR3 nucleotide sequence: TGTGCCACCATAGCGGGGGGGTGGTACCAGGAGACCCAGTACTTC. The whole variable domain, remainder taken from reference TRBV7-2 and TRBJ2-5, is GAGVSQSPSNKVTEKGKDVELRCDPISGHTALYWYRQSLGQGLEFLIYFQGNSAPDKSGLPSDRFSAERTGGSVSTLTIQRTQQEDSAVYLCATIAGGWYQETQYFGPGTRLLVL.

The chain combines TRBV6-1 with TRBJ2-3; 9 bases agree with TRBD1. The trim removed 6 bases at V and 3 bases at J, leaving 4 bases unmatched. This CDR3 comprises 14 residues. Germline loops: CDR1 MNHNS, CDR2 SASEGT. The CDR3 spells CASSGQGRTDTQYF. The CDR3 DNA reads TGTGCCAGCAGCGGACAGGGGAGGACAGATACGCAGTATTTT.